This T cell receptor beta chain was obtained from a study of blood T cell repertoires in COVID-19. Generated by immunoSEQ multiplex PCR, the TCRdb table keeps only in-frame clones and is missing some. The table records about 270,000 clones, roughly 88% of them present only once. Per the germline V gene, CDR1 is MGHRA and CDR2 is YSYEKL. The J segment lost 5 bases and the V segment lost 4 bases, leaving 8 bases of the junction unmatched. The CDR3 consists of 17 residues. The sequence came from a woman in her thirties or forties with acute COVID-19. The rearrangement uses TRBV4-1 and TRBJ2-3; 14 bases match TRBD2. Sequencing input: PBMCs or T cells enriched from blood (not recorded which). The CDR3 sequence: CASSPRGLAGERDTQYF. DNA of the CDR3: TGCGCCAGCAGCCCGAGGGGACTAGCGGGAGAGAGAGATACGCAGTATTTT.